Listed below are T cell receptor beta chains from one sample, sequenced in a study of T cells in Graves' hyperthyroidism and ophthalmopathy. TCRdb reanalysed the multiplex PCR reads using MiXCR and keeps one entry per CDR3 protein. This table has 600,000 to 650,000 distinct CDR3 sequences, roughly 15% appearing once. Sequencing input: blood. These receptors came from a woman aged 25-40 years with Graves' hyperthyroidism. CDR3s include the opening cysteine and the closing phenylalanine or tryptophan. A D gene is named only where the DNA matches it firmly. Where a row states a size, it is once, few, many or the class of an expanded clone; other rows omit it.

CDR3: CASSQDLWTSGRVNEQFF
DNA: TGCGCCAGCAGCCAGGACCTTTGGACTAGCGGGAGGGTTAATGAGCAGTTCTTC
D: TRBD2
size: few
J: TRBJ2-1
length: 18
V: TRBV4-1

CDR3: CASSYDRGFEQYF
DNA: TGTGCCAGCAGTTACGACCGGGGTTTCGAGCAGTACTTC
D: .
size: many
J: TRBJ2-7
length: 13
V: TRBV6-5

CDR3: CASSGAGGDYEQYF
DNA: TGTGCCAGCAGTGGGGCGGGAGGGGACTACGAGCAGTACTTC
D: TRBD2
size: many
J: TRBJ2-7
length: 14
V: TRBV2

CDR3: CASSSPSTGVQETQYF
DNA: TGTGCCAGCAGCTCACCGAGCACAGGCGTCCAAGAGACCCAGTACTTC
D: .
size: few
J: TRBJ2-5
length: 16
V: TRBV3-1

CDR3: CASGFETEGEQYF
DNA: TGTGCCAGCGGCTTTGAGACAGAGGGAGAGCAGTACTTC
D: .
size: .
J: TRBJ2-7
length: 13
V: TRBV11-3

CDR3: CASSDRASGRAEYF
DNA: TGTGCCAGCAGTGATCGGGCTAGCGGGAGGGCCGAGTACTTC
D: TRBD2
size: many
J: TRBJ2-7
length: 14
V: TRBV2

CDR3: CASSFWEAQGSGETQYF
DNA: TGTGCCAGCAGTTTCTGGGAGGCTCAGGGTAGTGGGGAGACCCAGTACTTC
D: .
size: few
J: TRBJ2-5
length: 17
V: TRBV6-1

CDR3: CASSQGQGTSPLHF
DNA: TGTGCCAGCAGTCAGGGACAGGGGACTTCACCCCTCCACTTT
D: TRBD1
size: many
J: TRBJ1-6
length: 14
V: TRBV27

CDR3: CASSPTGKGYGYTF
DNA: TGTGCCAGCAGTCCGACAGGGAAGGGCTATGGCTACACCTTC
D: TRBD1
size: .
J: TRBJ1-2
length: 14
V: TRBV28

CDR3: CASSQESRVDGYTF
DNA: TGTGCCAGCAGCCAAGAATCCAGGGTTGATGGCTACACCTTC
D: .
size: many
J: TRBJ1-2
length: 14
V: TRBV3-1

CDR3: CASSLREQYF
DNA: TGTGCCAGCAGTTTGAGGGAGCAGTACTTC
D: .
size: many
J: TRBJ2-7
length: 10
V: TRBV12-3/TRBV12-4

CDR3: CAISETWEGFKGTDTQYF
DNA: TGTGCCATCAGTGAGACGTGGGAAGGGTTTAAGGGCACAGATACGCAGTATTTT
D: .
size: .
J: TRBJ2-3
length: 18
V: TRBV10-3

CDR3: CASNTIRVNQPQHF
DNA: TGTGCCAGCAACACAATACGAGTGAATCAGCCCCAGCATTTT
D: .
size: .
J: TRBJ1-5
length: 14
V: TRBV16

CDR3: CASRSTAGAQYGYTF
DNA: TGCGCCAGCAGATCGACCGCAGGAGCTCAATATGGCTACACCTTC
D: .
size: .
J: TRBJ1-2
length: 15
V: TRBV5-1

CDR3: CASSQQGNNEQFF
DNA: TGTGCCAGCAGCCAACAGGGTAACAATGAGCAGTTCTTC
D: .
size: .
J: TRBJ2-1
length: 13
V: TRBV14

CDR3: CASSQALHATNEKLFF
DNA: TGTGCCAGCAGCCAAGCACTACATGCAACTAATGAAAAACTGTTTTTT
D: .
size: many
J: TRBJ1-4
length: 16
V: TRBV3-1

CDR3: CASSLEASASYNEQFF
DNA: TGCGCCAGCAGCTTGGAGGCTAGCGCTTCCTACAATGAGCAGTTCTTC
D: .
size: many
J: TRBJ2-1
length: 16
V: TRBV5-1

CDR3: CASSLMDRGYGYTF
DNA: TGCGCCAGCAGCTTGATGGACAGGGGCTATGGCTACACCTTC
D: TRBD1
size: many
J: TRBJ1-2
length: 14
V: TRBV5-1

CDR3: CATSRDQGTQETQYF
DNA: TGTGCCACCAGCAGAGACCAGGGGACCCAAGAGACCCAGTACTTC
D: .
size: many
J: TRBJ2-5
length: 15
V: TRBV15

CDR3: CSAQTSGRSPSTDTQYF
DNA: TGCAGTGCTCAGACTAGCGGGAGGTCCCCTAGCACAGATACGCAGTATTTT
D: TRBD2
size: many
J: TRBJ2-3
length: 17
V: TRBV20-1

CDR3: CSARDEVTLSYEQYF
DNA: TGCAGTGCTAGAGATGAAGTAACACTAAGTTACGAGCAGTACTTC
D: .
size: many
J: TRBJ2-7
length: 15
V: TRBV20-1

CDR3: CASSLVIGQGDQPQHF
DNA: TGTGCCAGCAGCTTAGTTATTGGACAGGGGGATCAGCCCCAGCATTTT
D: TRBD1
size: few
J: TRBJ1-5
length: 16
V: TRBV7-9

CDR3: CASSELQGEEPQHF
DNA: TGTGCCAGCAGTGAATTACAGGGAGAGGAGCCCCAGCATTTT
D: .
size: few
J: TRBJ1-5
length: 14
V: TRBV2

CDR3: CASRSPHGREGVTDTQYF
DNA: TGTGCCAGCAGATCCCCACACGGTCGGGAGGGCGTGACAGATACGCAGTATTTT
D: TRBD2
size: .
J: TRBJ2-3
length: 18
V: TRBV7-2

CDR3: CASSLGGTRDSPLHF
DNA: TGTGCCAGCAGTTTGGGGGGGACGAGAGATTCACCCCTCCACTTT
D: .
size: many
J: TRBJ1-6
length: 15
V: TRBV12-3/TRBV12-4

CDR3: CASSLLRDSGPGDTQYF
DNA: TGTGCCAGCAGCTTACTCCGAGATAGCGGCCCGGGAGATACGCAGTATTTT
D: .
size: few
J: TRBJ2-3
length: 17
V: TRBV5-5

CDR3: CASSFLGSTLGEKLFF
DNA: TGTGCCAGCAGTTTCCTGGGAAGCACCTTGGGTGAAAAACTGTTTTTT
D: .
size: many
J: TRBJ1-4
length: 16
V: TRBV28

CDR3: CASSARQGNSGVLSSYNEQFF
DNA: TGTGCCAGCAGTGCACGACAGGGGAATAGCGGGGTCCTCAGCTCCTACAATGAGCAGTTCTTC
D: .
size: few
J: TRBJ2-1
length: 21
V: TRBV12-3/TRBV12-4

CDR3: CSASPVGGPLHF
DNA: TGCAGTGCTAGTCCAGTGGGGGGCCCCCTCCACTTT
D: .
size: .
J: TRBJ1-6
length: 12
V: TRBV20-1

CDR3: CASSSPGLAGVPPYNEQFF
DNA: TGTGCCAGCAGCTCCCCGGGGCTAGCGGGAGTACCACCCTACAATGAGCAGTTCTTC
D: TRBD2
size: many
J: TRBJ2-1
length: 19
V: TRBV7-3

CDR3: CASSFGVYSYEQYF
DNA: TGTGCCAGCAGTTTCGGAGTATACTCCTACGAGCAGTACTTC
D: .
size: .
J: TRBJ2-7
length: 14
V: TRBV27

CDR3: CATSSQGSRWGNTIYF
DNA: TGTGCCACCAGCAGCCAGGGAAGTCGGTGGGGAAACACCATATATTTT
D: .
size: .
J: TRBJ1-3
length: 16
V: TRBV15

CDR3: CASSTRTGLGTDTQYF
DNA: TGTGCCAGCAGCACCCGGACAGGGTTGGGCACAGATACGCAGTATTTT
D: TRBD1
size: many
J: TRBJ2-3
length: 16
V: TRBV2

CDR3: CASSYMGQGPGINYGYTF
DNA: TGTGCCAGCAGTTACATGGGACAGGGACCTGGGATTAACTATGGCTACACCTTC
D: TRBD1
size: once
J: TRBJ1-2
length: 18
V: TRBV6-5

CDR3: CASSLDGGSGHIQYF
DNA: TGTGCCAGCAGCTTAGATGGGGGCTCGGGTCACATTCAGTACTTC
D: .
size: .
J: TRBJ2-4
length: 15
V: TRBV11-2

CDR3: CASSPFGGSYEQYF
DNA: TGTGCCAGCAGCCCGTTTGGCGGGAGCTACGAGCAGTACTTC
D: TRBD2
size: many
J: TRBJ2-7
length: 14
V: TRBV7-2

CDR3: CATSDPTSGSKNEQFF
DNA: TGTGCCACCAGTGACCCCACTAGCGGGAGTAAAAATGAGCAGTTCTTC
D: TRBD2
size: many
J: TRBJ2-1
length: 16
V: TRBV24-1

CDR3: CASSHLGAADTQYF
DNA: TGTGCCAGCAGCCACCTGGGGGCTGCCGATACGCAGTATTTT
D: .
size: .
J: TRBJ2-3
length: 14
V: TRBV6-2/TRBV6-3

CDR3: CSALSGSAYYNEQFF
DNA: TGCAGTGCTCTAAGCGGGAGTGCTTACTACAATGAGCAGTTCTTC
D: TRBD2
size: many
J: TRBJ2-1
length: 15
V: TRBV20-1

CDR3: CASGSDGQETQYF
DNA: TGTGCTAGTGGTTCCGACGGCCAAGAGACCCAGTACTTC
D: .
size: .
J: TRBJ2-5
length: 13
V: TRBV12-5

CDR3: CASRPKGAGNQPQHF
DNA: TGTGCCAGCAGACCTAAGGGGGCAGGGAATCAGCCCCAGCATTTT
D: TRBD1
size: .
J: TRBJ1-5
length: 15
V: TRBV12-3/TRBV12-4

CDR3: CASSLGAHNEQFF
DNA: TGTGCCAGCAGCCTGGGGGCCCACAATGAGCAGTTCTTC
D: .
size: few
J: TRBJ2-1
length: 13
V: TRBV5-6

CDR3: CASKTRTGYQETQYF
DNA: TGTGCCAGCAAAACCCGGACTGGTTACCAAGAGACCCAGTACTTC
D: .
size: .
J: TRBJ2-5
length: 15
V: TRBV5-4

CDR3: CASSPAEQSSYEQYF
DNA: TGTGCCAGCAGCCCCGCGGAGCAGAGCTCCTACGAGCAGTACTTC
D: .
size: many
J: TRBJ2-7
length: 15
V: TRBV11-1

CDR3: CASSSQGVSYNEQFF
DNA: TGCGCCAGCAGCTCACAGGGGGTGTCCTACAATGAGCAGTTCTTC
D: TRBD1
size: few
J: TRBJ2-1
length: 15
V: TRBV5-1

CDR3: CASSRSTGGGYEQYF
DNA: TGTGCCAGCAGCCGTTCGACAGGGGGAGGCTACGAGCAGTACTTC
D: TRBD1
size: few
J: TRBJ2-7
length: 15
V: TRBV13

CDR3: CASTLRQGSIHEQYF
DNA: TGTGCCAGCACTCTAAGACAGGGGTCGATACACGAGCAGTACTTC
D: TRBD1
size: many
J: TRBJ2-7
length: 15
V: TRBV12-3/TRBV12-4

CDR3: CASSSGQGDKLFF
DNA: TGTGCCAGCAGCTCGGGACAGGGTGACAAACTGTTTTTT
D: TRBD1
size: few
J: TRBJ1-4
length: 13
V: TRBV7-2

CDR3: CASRSEPAGGPHEQFF
DNA: TGTGCCAGCAGATCCGAACCAGCGGGAGGGCCGCATGAGCAGTTCTTC
D: TRBD2
size: many
J: TRBJ2-1
length: 16
V: TRBV7-3

CDR3: CASSLDPRSSRSSYNEQFF
DNA: TGTGCCAGCAGTTTAGATCCGAGGTCTAGCCGAAGCTCCTACAATGAGCAGTTCTTC
D: .
size: many
J: TRBJ2-1
length: 19
V: TRBV27

CDR3: CASSGTGDTGELFF
DNA: TGTGCCAGCAGTGGGACAGGGGACACCGGGGAGCTGTTTTTT
D: TRBD1
size: many
J: TRBJ2-2
length: 14
V: TRBV6-1

CDR3: CASDYKSGVKQPQHF
DNA: TGTGCCAGCGACTACAAATCAGGGGTAAAACAGCCCCAGCATTTT
D: .
size: many
J: TRBJ1-5
length: 15
V: TRBV6-1

CDR3: CASSLADRPIYGYTF
DNA: TGTGCCAGCAGCTTAGCCGACAGGCCGATCTATGGCTACACCTTC
D: .
size: .
J: TRBJ1-2
length: 15
V: TRBV7-6

CDR3: CSVTGRKNTEAFF
DNA: TGCAGCGTCACAGGACGGAAGAACACTGAAGCTTTCTTT
D: .
size: many
J: TRBJ1-1
length: 13
V: TRBV29-1

CDR3: CASSYRSETQYF
DNA: TGTGCCAGCAGCTACAGGTCAGAGACCCAGTACTTC
D: .
size: many
J: TRBJ2-5
length: 12
V: TRBV6-2/TRBV6-3

CDR3: CAWSSLGNEQFF
DNA: TGTGCCTGGAGTAGCTTGGGAAATGAGCAGTTCTTC
D: .
size: many
J: TRBJ2-1
length: 12
V: TRBV30

CDR3: CASSSVGEGEAFF
DNA: TGTGCCAGCAGCTCGGTCGGTGAGGGTGAAGCTTTCTTT
D: .
size: few
J: TRBJ1-1
length: 13
V: TRBV7-9

CDR3: CASSFGAENTEAFF
DNA: TGCGCCAGCAGCTTTGGGGCTGAGAACACTGAAGCTTTCTTT
D: .
size: many
J: TRBJ1-1
length: 14
V: TRBV5-1

CDR3: CASMGQGPGELFF
DNA: TGTGCCAGCATGGGACAGGGGCCCGGGGAGCTGTTTTTT
D: TRBD1
size: few
J: TRBJ2-2
length: 13
V: TRBV2

CDR3: CAISVRGADTQYF
DNA: TGTGCCATCAGTGTGAGAGGGGCGGATACGCAGTATTTT
D: .
size: few
J: TRBJ2-3
length: 13
V: TRBV10-3